A single sample is the source of the 5 T cell receptor beta chains below, sequenced in a study of shared clonotypes between healthy human individuals. TCRdb's copy holds only in-frame clones and misses some; the assay was immunoSEQ multiplex PCR. The repertoire holds 2 million to 2.5 million clones, approximately 95% seen once, with 0.39% in the top ten. The sample consisted of naive CD4+ T cells from PBMCs. Subset specified: CD45RA+ positively selected. Source of these receptors: a man aged 18 to 30 in good health. Some clones in this sample may be carry-over from other donors' samples.

The genes are TRBV25-1 and TRBJ2-3; D might be TRBD2 (6 bases). Trimming took 8 bases from V and 10 from J, leaving 16 bases between them. The CDR3 spans 12 residues. Germline V gives CDR1 MGHDK, CDR2 SYGVNS. This CDR3 reads CASGPGVAAQYF. The DNA of the CDR3 is TGTGCCAGCGGCCCTGGGGTAGCGGCGCAGTATTTT.

This clone was seen just once. The chain has TRBV9 and TRBJ2-3, with 10 bases matching TRBD1. This CDR3 region has 16 residues. Germline CDR1 and CDR2: SGDLS and YYNGEE. Germline trimming cut 1 base from V and 4 bases from J; bases unmatched to any gene: 6. CDR3 nucleotide sequence: TGTGCCAGCAGCGTAACCATCGGACAGGGGGCAGATACGCAGTATTTT. Protein product: CASSVTIGQGADTQYF. Full variable domain (remainder filled in from reference TRBV9 and TRBJ2-3): DSGVTQTPKHLITATGQRVTLRCSPRSGDLSVYWYQQSLDQGLQFLIQYYNGEERAKGNILERFSAQQFPDLHSELNLSSLELGDSALYFCASSVTIGQGADTQYFGPGTRLTVL.

The chain has TRBV10-3 and TRBJ2-7; 8 bases are shared with TRBD1. The J segment lost 5 bases and the V segment lost 6 bases, leaving 6 bases of the junction unmatched. CDR3 length equals 13 residues. Looked up from germline, CDR1 is ENHRY and CDR2 is SYGVKD. The CDR3 DNA reads as TGTGCCATCAGGGCACAGGGGGGCGACGAGCAGTACTTC. Encoded protein: CAIRAQGGDEQYF.

The chain has TRBV20-1 and TRBJ2-1; D is uncertain. There are 11 residues in the CDR3. In germline, CDR1 is DFQATT, CDR2 SNEGSKA (reference sequence). The ends were cut back, 0 bases at V and 13 bases at J, with 10 bases in the middle. CDR3 nucleotide sequence: TGCAGTGCTAGAGAGAGGACCGCACAGTTCTTC. Translating gives CSARERTAQFF.

The chain links TRBV5-4 to TRBJ1-3; possibly TRBD1 for D (5 bases). The CDR3 totals 14 residues. Germline V gene lookup returns CDR1 SGHNT and CDR2 YYREEE (reference sequence). V was cut by 5 bases and J by 2 bases, with 11 bases left in between. The DNA for the CDR3 is TGTGCCAGCAGTATCGGGGGAACTGGAAACACCATATATTTT. This translates into CASSIGGTGNTIYF. Drawing the rest from reference TRBV5-4 and TRBJ1-3, the complete variable domain is ETGVTQSPTHLIKTRGQQVTLRCSSQSGHNTVSWYQQALGQGPQFIFQYYREEENGRGNFPPRFSGLQFPNYSSELNVNALELDDSALYLCASSIGGTGNTIYFGEGSWLTVV.